This passage covers 24 T cell receptor beta chains from one sample sequenced in a study of blood T cells in healthy people across ages. Together with a sample-barcoded 5' primer, a J-beta primer mix was included in a second PCR lasting roughly 6 to 12 cycles. Using its own MiXCR run on the 5' RACE reads, TCRdb lists one record per CDR3 protein. The repertoire holds roughly 2 million distinct CDR3 sequences, with about 49% as singletons. Sequenced: blood. The receptors originated from a woman aged 40 to 50 in good health.

This clonotype has just a few counts. The chain has TRBV29-1 and TRBJ2-3, with 8 bases identical to TRBD1. J was trimmed by 7 bases and V by 7 bases; bases with no gene match: 7. The germline V gene has CDR1 SQVTM and CDR2 ANQGSEA. This CDR3 region has 12 residues. CDR3 residues: CSDGTGGNTQYF. CDR3 bases: TGCAGCGATGGGACAGGTGGAAATACGCAGTATTTT.

This clonotype came up a few times. The genes are TRBV7-2 and TRBJ2-6; TRBD1 is a possible D gene (6 bases). Germline lookup yields CDR1 SGHTA and CDR2 FQGNSA. V was shortened by 1 base and J by 1 base, with 14 bases between the two germline ends. CDR3 size: 18 residues. The CDR3 DNA sequence: TGTGCCAGCAGCTTAGTTGGGGGCCGGAGGTCTGGGGCCAACGTCCTGACTTTC. This encodes CASSLVGGRRSGANVLTF.

The chain uses TRBV13 and TRBJ1-2, with D unclear. The V gene's germline CDR1 is PRHDT and CDR2 FYEKMQ (reference sequence). The CDR3 is made up of 15 amino acids. V lost 5 bases and J lost 7, with 20 bases in between. CDR3 sequence (DNA): TGTGCCAGCAGCCCACCCAACAAGATGGCAGTTGGCTACACCTTC. It encodes CASSPPNKMAVGYTF.

This chain uses TRBV28 with TRBJ2-3, with D unclear. CDR1 is MDHEN and CDR2 is SYDVKM in the germline V gene. V was trimmed by 5 bases and J by 4 bases, leaving 19 bases between them. The CDR3 is 16 amino acids. The DNA of the CDR3 is TGTGCCAGCAGTCCCCCCCGGATATGGGGATCAGATACGCAGTATTTT. Translation gives CASSPPRIWGSDTQYF.

This clonotype was observed once. This chain connects TRBV10-2 to TRBJ1-2; perhaps TRBD1 as D (6 bases). V lost 7 bases to trimming and J lost 8 bases, with 20 bases between them. Per the germline V gene, CDR1 is WSHSY and CDR2 is SAAADI. CDR3 size: 14 residues. CDR3 residues: CASTPDVLQGGYTF. In nucleotides, the CDR3 is TGCGCCAGCACTCCGGACGTCCTCCAGGGGGGCTACACCTTC.

The J gene is TRBJ2-4, the V gene TRBV29-1; 9 positions match TRBD2. The last part of the DNA fits TRBJ2-7 better; the J call may be wrong. The CDR3 runs to 15 residues. Germline V lookup: CDR1 SQVTM, CDR2 ANQGSEA. CDR3 region: CSVAIMETSGYEQYF. The CDR3 DNA reads TGCAGCGTTGCTATTATGGAGACTAGCGGTTACGAGCAGTACTTC.

CDR3 coding DNA: TGCAGCGAAACCATTGGACTAGCGGGGGGGGCAGGTCAGTTCTTC. It codes for CSETIGLAGGAGQFF. The V gene is TRBV20-1, the J gene TRBJ2-1, with 15 bases matching TRBD2. Germline CDR1 is DFQATT and CDR2 is SNEGSKA (reference sequence). The CDR3 contains 15 residues.

The J gene is TRBJ2-1, the V gene TRBV6-6, with 10 nucleotides matching TRBD1. V lost 6 bases, J lost 8 bases, and 10 bases stayed unmatched. This CDR3 has 15 residues. Germline CDR1 reads MNHNY; CDR2 reads SVGAGI (reference sequence). CDR3 sequence: CASSQTGTGAYEQFF. For the CDR3, the DNA is TGTGCCAGCAGCCAAACCGGGACAGGGGCCTATGAGCAGTTCTTC.

The chain combines TRBV21-1 with TRBJ2-3; the listed D gene, TRBD2, was not tested against the DNA. TRBV21-1 constitutes a pseudogene. The CDR3 totals 17 residues. The CDR3 DNA sequence: TGTGCCAGCAGCAAAGGAGGTAGCGGGGGTTCGACAGATACGCAGTATTTT. Amino acid sequence: CASSKGGSGGSTDTQYF.

The J gene is TRBJ2-3, the V gene TRBV28, with D unclear. CDR1 is MDHEN, CDR2 SYDVKM, per germline. CDR3 length: 12 amino acids. V was shortened by 2 bases and J by 10 bases, with 10 bases between the two germline ends. The CDR3 nucleotides are TGTGCCAGCAGTTTACTCCCGTCCGCGCAGTATTTT. Translation: CASSLLPSAQYF.

V and J are TRBV6-1 and TRBJ2-5; D is possibly TRBD2 (5 bases). V was cut by 6 bases and J by 11 bases, with 31 bases left in between. The CDR3 has 17 amino acids. Germline lookup yields CDR1 MNHNS and CDR2 SASEGT. The CDR3 DNA sequence: TGTGCCAGCAGACCCACTGTTGGCAATTCGCCCGTCGGGGAGCAGTACTTC. Translated: CASRPTVGNSPVGEQYF.

The chain links TRBV9 to TRBJ2-3; 12 bases fit TRBD2. This CDR3 has 16 residues. Germline CDR1 reads SGDLS; CDR2 reads YYNGEE. The ends lost 3 bases at V and 3 bases at J; junction bases unmatched: 5. The CDR3 DNA reads TGTGCCAGCAGCGCCCGGACTAGCGGGGTTACAGATACGCAGTATTTT. This translates into CASSARTSGVTDTQYF.

V and J are TRBV20-1 and TRBJ2-7, with unresolved D. The germline V and J ends were trimmed by 0 bases and 2 bases, with 11 bases remaining between them. The V gene's germline CDR1 is DFQATT and CDR2 SNEGSKA (reference sequence). The CDR3 runs to 14 residues. This chain's CDR3 is CSARDKSKAYEQYF. The CDR3 DNA reads as TGCAGTGCTAGAGATAAGAGCAAGGCCTACGAGCAGTACTTC.

The chain recombines TRBV6-2 or TRBV6-3 with TRBJ2-5, with TRBD2 matching over 10 bases. V was clipped by 6 bases and J by 0 bases; unmatched bases: 4. Germline values: CDR1 MNHEY, CDR2 SVGEGT. This CDR3 comprises 15 residues. The DNA of the CDR3 is TGTGCCAGCAGACTTAGCGGGGGGAACCAAGAGACCCAGTACTTC. Protein product: CASRLSGGNQETQYF.

This clonotype was found a few times. The J gene is TRBJ2-3, the V gene TRBV2; D not resolved. Germline CDR1 reads SNHLY; CDR2 reads FYNNEI. The CDR3 extends over 14 amino acids. V shed 10 bases and J shed 0 bases, with 14 bases lying between them. DNA for the CDR3: TGTGCCAACCGGACGGCCGGTAGCACAGATACGCAGTATTTT. It codes for CANRTAGSTDTQYF. Full variable domain (remainder filled in from reference TRBV2 and TRBJ2-3): EPEVTQTPSHQVTQMGQEVILRCVPISNHLYFYWYRQILGQKVEFLVSFYNNEISEKSEIFDDQFSVERPDGSNFTLKIRSTKLEDSAMYFCANRTAGSTDTQYFGPGTRLTVL.

The J gene is TRBJ2-1, the V gene TRBV6-2 or TRBV6-3; D gene unclear. Trimming left V 4 bases short and J 10 bases short, with 11 bases between. CDR1 MNHEY and CDR2 SVGEGT come from the germline V gene. The CDR3 length is 12 residues. The CDR3: CASSSPLYEQFF. DNA of the CDR3: TGTGCCAGCAGTTCCCCTCTCTACGAGCAGTTCTTC.

V is TRBV20-1 and J is TRBJ2-1; 10 bases match TRBD1. The CDR3 has 15 residues. V lost 3 bases to trimming and J lost 2 bases; unmatched junction nucleotides: 4. Germline CDR1 DFQATT, CDR2 SNEGSKA (reference sequence). The CDR3 DNA is TGCAGTGCTAGTAGGGGACAGGGGACCTACAATGAGCAGTTCTTC. This gives the protein CSASRGQGTYNEQFF.

The V and J genes are TRBV5-1 and TRBJ2-1; 11 bases are shared with TRBD2. With 0 bases clipped from V and 9 bases from J, the junction kept 8 bases outside the gene matches. This CDR3 spans 16 amino acids. Germline CDR1 and CDR2: SGHRS and YFSETQ. The CDR3 DNA reads as TGCGCCAGCAGCTTGGACTTAGCGGGGGGGCCAAGTGAGCAGTTCTTC. Residues: CASSLDLAGGPSEQFF.

The rearrangement uses TRBV19 and TRBJ2-5; no firm D call. The CDR3 sequence is 15 residues long. Germline-derived CDR1 and CDR2 are LNHDA and SQIVND (reference sequence). Trimming stripped 5 bases from V and 2 bases from J, with 15 bases between. CDR3 in amino acids: CASSQDGRFQETQYF. CDR3 in DNA: TGTGCCAGTAGTCAGGACGGTCGCTTTCAAGAGACCCAGTACTTC.

The V and J genes are TRBV10-3 and TRBJ1-2; TRBD1 matches 8 bases. The CDR3 contains 15 residues. CDR1 and CDR2 from the germline V gene are ENHRY and SYGVKD. The V and J ends lost 0 bases and 5 bases, in that order; junction bases with no gene match: 5. CDR3 nucleotides: TGTGCCATCAGTGAGTCATTGGGACAGGTTTATGGCTACACCTTC. Residues: CAISESLGQVYGYTF.

The J gene is TRBJ2-1, the V gene TRBV20-1; D is perhaps TRBD2 (5 bases). Germline loops: CDR1 DFQATT, CDR2 SNEGSKA (reference sequence). Trimming removed 1 base from V and 8 bases from J, with 12 bases in between. The CDR3 extends over 13 amino acids. CDR3 protein: CSARGLAVYEQFF. The CDR3 coding sequence is TGCAGTGCTAGAGGGCTAGCAGTATATGAGCAGTTCTTC.

This clonotype has only a few counts. The gene calls are TRBV3-1 and TRBJ2-1; TRBD1 agrees at 7 bases. Germline values: CDR1 LGHDT, CDR2 YNNKEL (reference sequence). The junction had 4 bases not matched to a gene; V was cut back by 2 bases and J by 6 bases. The CDR3 has 14 amino acids. The DNA of the CDR3 is TGTGCCAGCAGCCAAATAGCAGGGGGCAATGAGCAGTTCTTC. This sequence encodes CASSQIAGGNEQFF.

The J gene is TRBJ1-2, the V gene TRBV20-1, with D possibly matching TRBD1 (6 bases). CDR3 length equals 15 residues. Per the germline V gene, CDR1 is DFQATT and CDR2 is SNEGSKA (reference sequence). V was shortened by 0 bases and J by 3 bases, with 14 bases between the two germline ends. CDR3 coding DNA: TGCAGTGCTAGAGATGGACCGGGGGCGGACTATGGCTACACCTTC. Translated: CSARDGPGADYGYTF.

A few counts support this clonotype. The chain employs TRBV7-2 and TRBJ2-7; D might be TRBD1 (6 bases). Germline-derived CDR1 and CDR2 are SGHTA and FQGNSA. The CDR3 has 15 residues. V lost 3 bases and J lost 0, with 12 bases in between. As DNA, the CDR3 is TGTGCCAGCAGCTTCCAGGGGTTTAGCTCCTACGAGCAGTACTTC. The encoded protein is CASSFQGFSSYEQYF.